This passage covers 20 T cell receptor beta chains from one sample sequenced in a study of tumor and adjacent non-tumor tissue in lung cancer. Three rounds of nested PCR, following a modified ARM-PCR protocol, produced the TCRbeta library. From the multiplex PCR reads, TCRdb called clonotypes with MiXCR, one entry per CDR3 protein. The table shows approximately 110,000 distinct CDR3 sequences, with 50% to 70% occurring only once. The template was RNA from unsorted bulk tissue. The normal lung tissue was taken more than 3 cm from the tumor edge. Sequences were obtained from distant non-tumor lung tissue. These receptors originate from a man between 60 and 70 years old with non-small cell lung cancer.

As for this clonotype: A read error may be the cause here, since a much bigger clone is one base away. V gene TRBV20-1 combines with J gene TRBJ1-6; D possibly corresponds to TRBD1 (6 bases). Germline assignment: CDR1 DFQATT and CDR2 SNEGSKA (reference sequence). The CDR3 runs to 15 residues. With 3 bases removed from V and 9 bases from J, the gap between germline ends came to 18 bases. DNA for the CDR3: TGCAGTGCTAGGACACAGGGACCTGTCAGTTCACCCCTCCACTTT. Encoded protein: CSARTQGPVSSPLHF.

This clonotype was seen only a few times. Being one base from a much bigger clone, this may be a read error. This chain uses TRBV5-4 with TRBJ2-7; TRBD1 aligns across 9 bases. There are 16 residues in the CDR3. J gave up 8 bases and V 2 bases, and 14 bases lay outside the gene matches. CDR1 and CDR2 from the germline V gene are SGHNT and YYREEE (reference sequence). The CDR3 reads CASSFPRDRVRYKQYF. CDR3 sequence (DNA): TGTGCCAGCAGCTTTCCCCGGGACAGGGTTAGGTACAAGCAGTACTTC.

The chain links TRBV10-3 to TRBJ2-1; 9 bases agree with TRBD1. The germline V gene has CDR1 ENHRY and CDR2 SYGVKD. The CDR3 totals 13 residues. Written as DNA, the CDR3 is TGTACCACCAGTGGACAGGGGAACAATGAGCAGTTCTTC. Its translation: CTTSGQGNNEQFF.

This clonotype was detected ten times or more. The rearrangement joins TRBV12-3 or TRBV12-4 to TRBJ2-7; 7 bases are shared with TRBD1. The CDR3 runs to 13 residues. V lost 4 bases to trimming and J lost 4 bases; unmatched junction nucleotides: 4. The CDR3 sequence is CASSSTGAYEQYF. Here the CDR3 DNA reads TGTGCCAGCAGTTCCACAGGGGCGTACGAGCAGTACTTC.

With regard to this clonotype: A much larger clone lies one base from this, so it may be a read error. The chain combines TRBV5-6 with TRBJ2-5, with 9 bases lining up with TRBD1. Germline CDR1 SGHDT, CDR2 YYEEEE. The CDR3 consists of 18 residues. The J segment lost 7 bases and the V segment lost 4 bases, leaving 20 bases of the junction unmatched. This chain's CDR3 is CASSKYGGQGDPSWTQYF. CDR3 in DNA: TGTGCCAGCAGCAAATACGGGGGACAGGGAGACCCTAGCTGGACCCAGTACTTC. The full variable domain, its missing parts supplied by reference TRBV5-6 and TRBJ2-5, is DAGVTQSPTHLIKTRGQQVTLRCSPKSGHDTVSWYQQALGQGPQFIFQYYEEEERQRGNFPDRFSGHQFPNYSSELNVNALLLGDSALYLCASSKYGGQGDPSWTQYFGPGTRLLVL.

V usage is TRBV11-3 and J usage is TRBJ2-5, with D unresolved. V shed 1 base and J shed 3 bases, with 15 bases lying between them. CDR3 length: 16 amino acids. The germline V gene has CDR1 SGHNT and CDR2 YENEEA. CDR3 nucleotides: TGTGCCAGCAGCTTAGTGGTGGCTAGTGGGAAAGAGACCCAGTACTTC. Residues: CASSLVVASGKETQYF.

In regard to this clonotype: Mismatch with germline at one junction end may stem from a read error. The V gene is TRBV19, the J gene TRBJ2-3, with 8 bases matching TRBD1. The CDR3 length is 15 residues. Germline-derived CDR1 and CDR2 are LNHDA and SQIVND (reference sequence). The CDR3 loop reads CASSLTGGVVDTQYF. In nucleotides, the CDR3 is TGTGCCAGTAGTCTAACAGGGGGTGTGGTGGATACGCAGTATTTC.

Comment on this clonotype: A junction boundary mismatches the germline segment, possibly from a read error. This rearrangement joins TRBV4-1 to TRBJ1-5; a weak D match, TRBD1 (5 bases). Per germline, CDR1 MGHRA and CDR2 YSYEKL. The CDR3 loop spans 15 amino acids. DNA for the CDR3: TGCGCTAGCGGCCAAGACGACAGTCGCAACCAGCCCCAGCATTTT. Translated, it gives CASGQDDSRNQPQHF.

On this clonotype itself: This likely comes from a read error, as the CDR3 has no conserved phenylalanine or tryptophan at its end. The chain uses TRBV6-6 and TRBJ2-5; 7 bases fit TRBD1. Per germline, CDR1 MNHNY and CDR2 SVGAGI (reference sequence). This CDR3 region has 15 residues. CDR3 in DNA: TGTACCAGCACCGACCCGCGTAGGGGGCGAGAGACCCAGTACCTC. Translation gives CTSTDPRRGRETQYL.

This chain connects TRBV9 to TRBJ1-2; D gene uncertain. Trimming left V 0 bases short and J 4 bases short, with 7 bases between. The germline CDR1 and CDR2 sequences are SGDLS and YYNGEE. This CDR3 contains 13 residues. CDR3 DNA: TGTGCCAGCAGCGTAGGGACTCCCTATGGCTACACCTTC. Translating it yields CASSVGTPYGYTF.

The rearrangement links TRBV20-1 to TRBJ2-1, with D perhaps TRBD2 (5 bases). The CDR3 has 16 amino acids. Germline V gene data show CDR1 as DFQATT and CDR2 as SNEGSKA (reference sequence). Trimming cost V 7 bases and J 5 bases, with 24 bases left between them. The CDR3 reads CSVTYRAQRSDNEQFF. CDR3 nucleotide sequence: TGCAGTGTCACTTACCGGGCCCAGCGGTCGGACAATGAGCAGTTCTTC.

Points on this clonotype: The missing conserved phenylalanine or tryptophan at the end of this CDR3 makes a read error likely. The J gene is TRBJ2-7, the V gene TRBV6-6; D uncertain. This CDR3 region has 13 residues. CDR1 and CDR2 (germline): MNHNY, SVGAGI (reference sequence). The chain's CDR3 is CASSYSKGYEQYL. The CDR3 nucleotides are TGTGCCAGCAGCTACTCGAAGGGTTACGAGCAGTACTTA.

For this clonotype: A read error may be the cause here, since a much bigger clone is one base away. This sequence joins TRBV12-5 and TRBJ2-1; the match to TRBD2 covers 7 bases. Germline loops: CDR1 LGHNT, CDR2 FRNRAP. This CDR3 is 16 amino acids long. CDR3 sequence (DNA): TGTGTTAGTGGTTTGGCCCGACTAGCCCCATACAATGAGCAGTTCTTC. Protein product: CVSGLARLAPYNEQFF.

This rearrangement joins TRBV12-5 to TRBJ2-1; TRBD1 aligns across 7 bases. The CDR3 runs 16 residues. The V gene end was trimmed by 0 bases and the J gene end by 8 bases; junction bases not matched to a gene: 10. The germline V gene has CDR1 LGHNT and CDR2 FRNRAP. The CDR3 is CASGLVQGQATDEQFF. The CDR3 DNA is TGTGCTAGTGGTTTGGTACAAGGACAGGCTACCGATGAGCAGTTCTTC.

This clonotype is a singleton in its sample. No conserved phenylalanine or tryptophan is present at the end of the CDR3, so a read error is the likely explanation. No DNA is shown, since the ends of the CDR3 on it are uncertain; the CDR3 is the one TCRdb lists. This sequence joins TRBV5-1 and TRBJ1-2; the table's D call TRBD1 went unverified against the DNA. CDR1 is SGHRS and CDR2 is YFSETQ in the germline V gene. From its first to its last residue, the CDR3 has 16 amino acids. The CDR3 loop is CASSLGGAGETYGYAV.

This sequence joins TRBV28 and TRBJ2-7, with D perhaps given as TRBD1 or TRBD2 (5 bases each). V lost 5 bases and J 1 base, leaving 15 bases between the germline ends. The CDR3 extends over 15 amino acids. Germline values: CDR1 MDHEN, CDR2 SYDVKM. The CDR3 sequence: CASSLTRGSSYEQYF. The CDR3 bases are TGTGCCAGCAGTCTTACTAGGGGAAGTTCCTACGAGCAGTACTTC.

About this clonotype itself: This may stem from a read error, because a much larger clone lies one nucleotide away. The CDR3 coding sequence is TGTGCCAGCAGTGACGCCCCCGACAGGGGCGCCCGGGAGCTGTTTTTT. Encoded protein: CASSDAPDRGARELFF. The chain has TRBV6-4 and TRBJ2-2; 8 bases agree with TRBD1. J lost 9 bases, V lost 2 bases, and 11 bases had no gene match. The CDR3 runs 16 residues. Germline V CDR1 and CDR2: MRHNA, SNTAGT.

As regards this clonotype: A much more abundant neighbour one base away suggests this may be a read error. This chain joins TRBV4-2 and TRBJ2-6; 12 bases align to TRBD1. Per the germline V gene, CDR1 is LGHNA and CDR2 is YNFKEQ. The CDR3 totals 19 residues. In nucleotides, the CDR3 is TGTGCCAGCAGCCAAGTTGGGACAGGGGGCCCCTCTGGGACCAACGTCCTGACTTTC. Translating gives CASSQVGTGGPSGTNVLTF.

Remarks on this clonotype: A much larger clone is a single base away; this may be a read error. CDR3 amino acids: CSARRILNQPQHF. The CDR3 coding sequence is TGCAGTGCTAGACGGATACTTAATCAGCCCCAGCATTTT. This sequence joins TRBV20-1 and TRBJ1-5; no definite D call. V lost 2 bases to trimming and J lost 4 bases, with 9 bases between them. The germline V gene encodes CDR1 DFQATT and CDR2 SNEGSKA (reference sequence). CDR3 length: 13 residues.

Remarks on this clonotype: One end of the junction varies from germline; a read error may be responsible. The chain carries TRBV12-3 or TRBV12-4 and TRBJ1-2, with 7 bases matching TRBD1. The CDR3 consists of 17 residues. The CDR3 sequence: CASSLTAGDSSNYGYTF. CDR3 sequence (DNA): TGTGCCAGCAGTTTAACGGCGGGGGACAGCTCTAACTATGGCTACACTTTC.